This T cell receptor (beta chain) was sequenced in a study of vaccination effects on CD4 cells after COVID-19. At the level of the study: Post-vaccine sampling took place a median of 72 days after the second dose.

In the case of this clone: Its antigen is undetermined.

The protocol was immunoSEQ multiplex PCR, while the TCRdb copy is restricted to in-frame clones and leaves out a portion. The sample has around 15,000 clones, 65% to 75% seen once; the top ten hold roughly 23%. CDR1 KGHSH and CDR2 LQKENI come from the germline V gene. Between the trimmed V and J ends, which lost 2 bases and 2 bases, there was a span of 9 bases. This CDR3 region has 15 residues. Pools of viral peptides were used by the ViraFEST assay to expand antigen-specific CD4+ T cells ahead of sequencing. The culture ran for 10 days before CD4+ T cells were isolated. Subjects were given two BNT162b2 or mRNA-1273 vaccine doses. Researchers swapped half the medium for IL-2 medium on both days 3 and 7. Study observations and caveats: Just 1 of 255 vaccine-induced clones in healthy recipients was cross-reactive.

The chain employs TRBV18 and TRBJ1-4; D call uncertain. This TCR was recovered from a human donor who received a COVID-19 vaccine. The sequencing used CD4+ T cells from PBMCs cultured with HCoV-NL63 spike peptides, collected after COVID-19 vaccination. The CDR3 loop is CASSPVLGTNEKLFF. CDR3 nucleotide sequence: TGTGCCAGCTCACCAGTCCTCGGCACTAATGAAAAACTGTTTTTT.